The next 5 T cell receptor beta chains were all read from a single sample in a study of Ad26.COV2.S vaccination and SARS-CoV-2 variants. Treatment here: roughly 18 received Ad26.COV2.S at low or high dose, single or two shots; about 5 received placebo; per-sample allocation not given. The investigators took samples on day 63 after the first vaccine or placebo injection. The protocol was immunoSEQ multiplex PCR, while the TCRdb copy is restricted to in-frame clones and leaves out a portion. This table holds 320,000 or so clones, about 90% found once. The sequencing here drew on peripheral blood, taken in a trial of Ad26.COV2.S vaccine versus placebo. The receptors here all came from a person aged 18-60 years who received the Ad26.COV2.S COVID-19 vaccine or a placebo.

The chain employs TRBV6-2 or TRBV6-3 and TRBJ2-5; 7 bases map to TRBD2. Germline-derived CDR1 and CDR2 are MNHEY and SVGEGT. Trimming at V came to 0 bases and at J to 5 bases, leaving 9 bases not matched to a gene. This CDR3 comprises 16 residues. CDR3 DNA: TGTGCCAGCAGTTACTCGAAGCGGGGTTCCGGCGAGACCCAGTACTTC. It codes for CASSYSKRGSGETQYF.

This clone has a single count. The V gene is TRBV10-1, the J gene TRBJ2-5; D perhaps matches TRBD2 (6 bases). Germline loops: CDR1 WNHNN, CDR2 SYGVQD (reference sequence). CDR3 size: 13 residues. Deletions cut 6 bases from V and 2 bases from J, with 10 bases between. CDR3 amino acids: CASSPGLQETQYF. The CDR3 nucleotides are TGCGCCAGCAGCCCGGGACTGCAAGAGACCCAGTACTTC.

The chain couples TRBV19 to TRBJ1-2; D is perhaps TRBD1 (6 bases). Trimming removed 3 bases from V and 6 bases from J, with 20 bases in between. The CDR3 spans 16 residues. Germline-derived CDR1 and CDR2 are LNHDA and SQIVND (reference sequence). CDR3 in amino acids: CASSIGTGPGLNGYTF. The CDR3 region has the DNA TGTGCCAGTAGTATTGGAACAGGGCCGGGACTTAATGGCTACACCTTC.

The rearrangement joins TRBV4-1 to TRBJ2-2; unclear D gene. Germline V gene sequence: CDR1 MGHRA, CDR2 YSYEKL. CDR3 length: 13 residues. V lost 4 bases to trimming and J lost 5 bases, with 8 bases between them. The CDR3 sequence is CASSPSITGELFF. CDR3 DNA: TGCGCCAGCAGCCCCTCCATAACCGGGGAGCTGTTTTTT.

The CDR3, as DNA: TGTGCCAGCAGTGGACAGGGGTTGGGCGGCTACACCTTC. Translation gives CASSGQGLGGYTF. This chain connects TRBV2 to TRBJ1-2, with 8 nucleotides matching TRBD1. The germline V gene encodes CDR1 SNHLY and CDR2 FYNNEI. The CDR3 contains 13 residues. Trimming removed 4 bases from V and 8 bases from J; junction bases left unmatched: 6.